The 4 T cell receptor beta chains below were found in one sample sequenced in a study of blood T cell repertoires in COVID-19. Some clones are missing from TCRdb's copy, which holds only in-frame ones; the method was immunoSEQ multiplex PCR. The table includes 200,000 to 250,000 clones, roughly 80% detected once. The sequencing sample was made of peripheral blood. Receptors were obtained from an elderly woman with acute or convalescent COVID-19.

V is TRBV6-5 and J is TRBJ2-6, with a possible D match to TRBD1 (5 bases). This CDR3 is built from 15 residues. The V end was cut by 7 bases, the J end by 4 bases, with 14 bases between. Germline V lookup: CDR1 MNHEY, CDR2 SVGAGI. CDR3: CASTLRGLGANVLTF. The CDR3 DNA is TGTGCCAGCACCCTTAGGGGTCTCGGGGCCAACGTCCTGACTTTC.

This clone has a handful of counts. The chain uses TRBV9 and TRBJ2-1, with TRBD1 matching 8 bases. V trimming: 0 bases; J trimming: 7 bases; junction bases outside the gene matches: 3. The germline V gene has CDR1 SGDLS and CDR2 YYNGEE. This CDR3 contains 14 residues. The CDR3 protein is CASSVEGTGNEQFF. CDR3 coding DNA: TGTGCCAGCAGCGTAGAAGGGACAGGTAATGAGCAGTTCTTC.

This chain joins TRBV30 and TRBJ1-2, with 7 bases matching TRBD1. CDR3 size: 15 residues. Losses at the gene ends were 3 bases for V and 4 bases for J; bases not matched to a gene: 11. CDR1 is GTSNPN and CDR2 is SVGIG in the germline V gene (reference sequence). CDR3 nucleotide sequence: TGTGCCTGGAGGATACCGGGACAGCCTGGCTATGGCTACACCTTC. It encodes CAWRIPGQPGYGYTF.

The J gene is TRBJ2-3, the V gene TRBV9, with 9 bases fitting TRBD2. Germline V CDR1 and CDR2: SGDLS, YYNGEE. This CDR3 is 16 amino acids long. The V and J ends lost 0 bases and 1 base, in that order; junction bases with no gene match: 3. CDR3 nucleotide sequence: TGTGCCAGCAGCGTAGCAGCGGGGGGACGCACAGATACGCAGTATTTT. It translates to CASSVAAGGRTDTQYF.